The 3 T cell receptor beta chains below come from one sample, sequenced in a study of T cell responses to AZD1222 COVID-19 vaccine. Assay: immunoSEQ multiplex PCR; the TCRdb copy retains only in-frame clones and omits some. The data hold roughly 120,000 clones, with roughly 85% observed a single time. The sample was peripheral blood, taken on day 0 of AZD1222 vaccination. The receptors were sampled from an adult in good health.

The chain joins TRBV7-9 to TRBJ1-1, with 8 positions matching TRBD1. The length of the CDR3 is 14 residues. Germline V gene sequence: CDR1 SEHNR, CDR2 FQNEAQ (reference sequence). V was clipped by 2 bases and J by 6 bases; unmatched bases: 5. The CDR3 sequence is CASSLRQGNSEAFF. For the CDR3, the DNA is TGTGCCAGCAGCTTAAGACAGGGGAATTCTGAAGCTTTCTTT.

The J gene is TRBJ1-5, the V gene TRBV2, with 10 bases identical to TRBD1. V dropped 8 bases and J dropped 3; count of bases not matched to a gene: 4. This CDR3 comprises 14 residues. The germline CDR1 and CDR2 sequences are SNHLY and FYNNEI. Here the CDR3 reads CASVGQGDNQPQHF. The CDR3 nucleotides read TGTGCCAGCGTTGGACAGGGGGACAATCAGCCCCAGCATTTT.

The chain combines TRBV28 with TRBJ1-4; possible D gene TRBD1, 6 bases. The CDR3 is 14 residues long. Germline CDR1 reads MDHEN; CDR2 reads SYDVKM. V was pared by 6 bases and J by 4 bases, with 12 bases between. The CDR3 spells CASRGAAGNEKLFF. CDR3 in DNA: TGTGCCAGCAGGGGGGCGGCTGGTAATGAAAAACTGTTTTTT.